This T cell receptor beta chain was observed in a study of blood T cells in healthy people across ages (dated by TCRdb to the mid-2010s). Regarding the complete study: In model experiments, template switching captured about one uniquely barcoded TCR beta cDNA molecule for every two T cells. The donors were divided into four age groups: young (average around 16 years), middle-aged (roughly 40), aged (approximately 62) and long-lived (roughly 88). Using deep sequencing normalized with unique cDNA molecular identifiers, the study measured how TCR beta repertoire diversity changes with age. For two donors (one aged 18 to 30 and one aged 80 or older), the study analyzed two additional independent replicas of 1 million unique cDNA reads from the same blood draw. To avoid experimental bias, donors of different ages were spread randomly across the sequencing lanes. What the study reported, not specific to this receptor: Total diversity estimates from one million sequenced T cells were considered lower bounds and underestimates. Because profiling used bulk unsorted PBMCs, naive and antigen-experienced compartments could not be compared conclusively. The long-lived group showed more naive CD4+ T cells, fewer expanded clones and increased TCR diversity than the aged group, suggesting age selection. Observed TCR beta diversity correlated strongly with the percentage of naive T cells measured by flow cytometry. Observed TCR beta diversity per million T cells fell roughly linearly with age, and a significant reduction was already apparent by age around 40. Because donor CMV infection status was unknown, age-related changes in expanded clonotypes were potentially confounded.

Systemically healthy Caucasian individuals from Russia, about 38 in total and aged about 6 to 95 years, were included as donors. Each donor gave approximately 9.4 milliliters of peripheral blood, drawn into EDTA-treated Vacutainer tubes. Ficoll-Paque density-gradient centrifugation was used to isolate PBMCs, with at least 6.5 million obtained per sample. Total RNA, at least 5 micrograms per sample, was extracted from PBMCs with Trizol reagent. For every donor, an aliquot of PBMCs went through flow cytometry to measure the percentages of naive CD45RAhigh/CD27high T cells. V gives up 4 bases and J gives up 6 bases, and the segment between their germline ends measures 5 bases. From the germline V gene, CDR1 is SQVTM and CDR2 is ANQGSEA. The CDR3 spans 10 residues, from the cysteine through the phenylalanine. CDR3 DNA is the only sequence kept; it has 30 bases, read in frame from the first base. Only a few counts were recorded for this clonotype. This receptor's antigen is unknown. There are no base qualities to consult, and no much larger clone falls within one base.

The library was built by means of 5' RACE. Sequencing used an Illumina HiSeq 2500. A second PCR of roughly 7 to 11 cycles was run with a J-beta primer mix and a sample-barcoded 5' primer. Each TCR beta cDNA molecule received a unique molecular identifier from a template-switch 5' adaptor carrying 12 random nucleotides. Each sample yielded at least 2.5 million CDR3-containing paired-end reads. All of the RNA was converted into first-strand cDNA using the Mint cDNA synthesis kit, with a TRBC-specific oligonucleotide serving as the primer. Following uracil-DNA glycosylase treatment, a first 18-cycle PCR with universal primers M1SS and BC2_uni_R was performed on all cDNA. Under the source paper's analysis protocol: Each sample was normalized by randomly selecting 1 million high-quality reads, each carrying a distinct molecular identifier. Reads with shared molecular identifiers were discarded instead of being binned into consensus sequences. CDR3 identification, clonotype clustering and error correction used MiTCR with a Q25 quality threshold and the strictest error-elimination algorithm. Lower-bound total TCR beta diversity was estimated with a nonparametric unseen species model using Euler transformation. Using fastp at Q25 and MiXCR, TCRdb reprocessed the public reads and kept productive beta chains. Each record represents a unique CDR3 protein, reported with the most common genes and DNA among its rows. None of the V and J calls come from the authors' own analysis; TCRdb made them. Recorded for this sample are under 1,000,000 distinct CDR3 sequences; roughly 35% of them occurred a single time. The leading ten clones occupy over 10% of the sample.

The chain is assembled from TRBV29-1 and TRBJ2-3; there is no confident call for the D gene. Sequencing was performed on blood. The sequence was collected from a man aged 18 to 30 in good health. The nucleotide sequence is TGCAGCGTTGCCGGGGATACGCAGTATTTT. Its translation is CSVAGDTQYF.